Here is one T cell receptor beta chain with its context. The antigen is not known. The sample belongs to a study of response to subunit inactivated influenza vaccine. Study observations and caveats: Authors proposed each seasonal influenza vaccination draws in few new T cells.

V lost 4 bases, J lost 1 base, and 1 base stayed unmatched. This CDR3 has 14 amino acids. Germline loops: CDR1 SGHRS, CDR2 YFSETQ. TCRdb re-derived calls from the RT-PCR reads in MiXCR, one entry per CDR3 protein. The sample consists of 530,000 or so distinct CDR3 sequences, approximately 14% of them appearing once. Sequences were derived from PBMCs from blood, sampled 11 to 12 days after vaccination. The TCR was taken from a middle-aged man who received an inactivated influenza vaccine. The chain employs TRBV5-1 and TRBJ2-4, with 8 bases that match TRBD2. CDR3 coding DNA: TGCGCCAGCAGCCCGGGGGGGGCCAAAAACATTCAGTACTTC. Residues: CASSPGGAKNIQYF.